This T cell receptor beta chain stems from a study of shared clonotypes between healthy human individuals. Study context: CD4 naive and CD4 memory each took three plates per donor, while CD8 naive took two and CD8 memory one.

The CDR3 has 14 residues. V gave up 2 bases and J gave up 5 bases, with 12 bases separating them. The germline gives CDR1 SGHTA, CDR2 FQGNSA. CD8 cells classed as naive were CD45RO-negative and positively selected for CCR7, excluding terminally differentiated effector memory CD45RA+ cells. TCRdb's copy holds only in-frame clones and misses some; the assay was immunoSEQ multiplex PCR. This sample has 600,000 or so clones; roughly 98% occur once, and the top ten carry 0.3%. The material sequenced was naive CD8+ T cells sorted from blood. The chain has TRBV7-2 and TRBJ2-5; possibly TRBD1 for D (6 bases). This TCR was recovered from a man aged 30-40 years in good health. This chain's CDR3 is CASSLLPGAETQYF. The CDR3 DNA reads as TGTGCCAGCAGCTTATTGCCAGGGGCCGAGACCCAGTACTTC.